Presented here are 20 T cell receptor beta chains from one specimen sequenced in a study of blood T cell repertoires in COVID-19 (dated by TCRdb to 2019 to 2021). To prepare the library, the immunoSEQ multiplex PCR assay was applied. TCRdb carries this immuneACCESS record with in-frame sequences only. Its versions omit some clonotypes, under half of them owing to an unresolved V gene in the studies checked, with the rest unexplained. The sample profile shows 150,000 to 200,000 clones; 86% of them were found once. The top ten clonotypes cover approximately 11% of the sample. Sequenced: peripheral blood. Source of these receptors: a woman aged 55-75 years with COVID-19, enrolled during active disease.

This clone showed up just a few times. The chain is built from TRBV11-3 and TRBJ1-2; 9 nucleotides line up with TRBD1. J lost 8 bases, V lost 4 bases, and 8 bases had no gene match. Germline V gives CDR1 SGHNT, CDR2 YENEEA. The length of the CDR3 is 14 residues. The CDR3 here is CASSSGQGWGGYTF. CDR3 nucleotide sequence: TGTGCCAGCAGCTCAGGACAGGGGTGGGGAGGCTACACCTTC.

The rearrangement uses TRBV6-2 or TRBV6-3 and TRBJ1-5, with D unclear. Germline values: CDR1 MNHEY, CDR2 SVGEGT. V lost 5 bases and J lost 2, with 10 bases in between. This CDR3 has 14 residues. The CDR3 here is CASSRDGGNQPQHF. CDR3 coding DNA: TGTGCCAGCAGTCGGGATGGGGGCAATCAGCCCCAGCATTTT.

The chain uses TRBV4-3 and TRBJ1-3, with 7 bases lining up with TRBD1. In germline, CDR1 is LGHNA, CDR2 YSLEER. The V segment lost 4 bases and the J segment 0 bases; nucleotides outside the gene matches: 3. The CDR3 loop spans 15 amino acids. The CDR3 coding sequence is TGCGCCAGCAGCCCGACAGGGAACTCTGGAAACACCATATATTTT. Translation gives CASSPTGNSGNTIYF.

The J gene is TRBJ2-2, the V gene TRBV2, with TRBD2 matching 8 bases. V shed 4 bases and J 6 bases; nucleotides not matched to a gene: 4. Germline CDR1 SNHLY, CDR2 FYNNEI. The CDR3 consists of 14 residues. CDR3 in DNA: TGTGCCAGCAGTGTGACGGGAGGGGCCGGGGAGCTGTTTTTT. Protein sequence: CASSVTGGAGELFF. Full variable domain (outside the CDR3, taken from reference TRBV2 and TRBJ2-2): EPEVTQTPSHQVTQMGQEVILRCVPISNHLYFYWYRQILGQKVEFLVSFYNNEISEKSEIFDDQFSVERPDGSNFTLKIRSTKLEDSAMYFCASSVTGGAGELFFGEGSRLTVL.

CDR3 amino acids: CASSLVPDSSYEQYF. CDR3 bases: TGTGCCAGCAGCTTAGTTCCGGACAGCTCCTACGAGCAGTACTTC. The chain joins TRBV7-6 to TRBJ2-7, with D maybe TRBD1 (6 bases). The CDR3 is 15 amino acids. V was trimmed by 1 base and J by 0 bases, leaving 10 bases between them. The germline V gene encodes CDR1 SGHVS and CDR2 FNYEAQ.

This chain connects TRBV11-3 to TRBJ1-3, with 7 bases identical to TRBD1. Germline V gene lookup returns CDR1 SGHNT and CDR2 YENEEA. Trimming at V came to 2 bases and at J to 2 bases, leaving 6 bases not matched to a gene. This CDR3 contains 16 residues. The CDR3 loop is CASSLRLGTAGNTIYF. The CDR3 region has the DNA TGTGCCAGCAGCTTAAGACTCGGGACAGCTGGAAACACCATATATTTT.

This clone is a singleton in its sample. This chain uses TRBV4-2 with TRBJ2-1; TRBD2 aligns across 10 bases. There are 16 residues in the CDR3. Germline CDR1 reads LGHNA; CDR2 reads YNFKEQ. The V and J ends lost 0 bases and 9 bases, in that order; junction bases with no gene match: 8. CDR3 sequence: CASSQDKGLARGEQFF. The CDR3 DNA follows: TGTGCCAGCAGCCAAGATAAGGGACTAGCGAGAGGTGAGCAGTTCTTC.

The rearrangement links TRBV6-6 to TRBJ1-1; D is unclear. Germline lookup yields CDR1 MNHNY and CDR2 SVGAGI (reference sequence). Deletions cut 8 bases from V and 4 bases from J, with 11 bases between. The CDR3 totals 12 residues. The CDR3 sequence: CASRVGVTEAFF. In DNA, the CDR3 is TGTGCCAGCCGCGTCGGGGTCACTGAAGCTTTCTTT.

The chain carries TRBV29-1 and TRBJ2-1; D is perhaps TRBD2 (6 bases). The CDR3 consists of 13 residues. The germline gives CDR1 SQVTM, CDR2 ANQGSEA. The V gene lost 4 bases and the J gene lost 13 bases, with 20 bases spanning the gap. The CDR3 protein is CSVGRLASKEQFF. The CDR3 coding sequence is TGCAGCGTTGGTCGGCTAGCGTCCAAGGAACAGTTCTTC.

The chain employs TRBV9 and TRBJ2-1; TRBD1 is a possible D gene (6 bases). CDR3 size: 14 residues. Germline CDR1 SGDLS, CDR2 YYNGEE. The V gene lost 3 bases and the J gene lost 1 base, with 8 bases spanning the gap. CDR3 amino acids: CASSETGSYNEQFF. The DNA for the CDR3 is TGTGCCAGCAGCGAAACAGGGTCCTACAATGAGCAGTTCTTC.

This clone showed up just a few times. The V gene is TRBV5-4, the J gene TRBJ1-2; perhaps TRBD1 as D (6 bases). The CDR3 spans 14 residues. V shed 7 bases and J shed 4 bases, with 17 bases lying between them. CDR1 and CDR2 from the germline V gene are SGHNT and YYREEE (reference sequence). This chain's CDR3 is CASATGPGAYGYTF. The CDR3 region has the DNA TGTGCCAGCGCAACCGGGCCAGGGGCCTATGGCTACACCTTC.

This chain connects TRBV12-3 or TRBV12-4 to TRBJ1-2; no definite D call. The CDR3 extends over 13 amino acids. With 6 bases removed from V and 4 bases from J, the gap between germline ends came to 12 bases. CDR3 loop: CASSLDSFYGYTF. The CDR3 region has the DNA TGTGCCAGCAGCCTGGACTCCTTCTATGGCTACACCTTC.

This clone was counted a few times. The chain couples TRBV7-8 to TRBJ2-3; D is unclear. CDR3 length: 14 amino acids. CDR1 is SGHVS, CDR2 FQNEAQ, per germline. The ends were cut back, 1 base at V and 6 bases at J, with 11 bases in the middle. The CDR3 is CASSLVGGQDTQYF. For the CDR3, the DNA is TGTGCCAGCAGCTTAGTTGGTGGGCAGGATACGCAGTATTTT.

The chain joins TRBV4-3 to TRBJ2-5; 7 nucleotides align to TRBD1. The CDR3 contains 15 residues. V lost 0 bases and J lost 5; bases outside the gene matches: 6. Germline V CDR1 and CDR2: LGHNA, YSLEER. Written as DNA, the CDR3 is TGCGCCAGCAGCCAAGAATGGGACAGAAAGGAGACCCAGTACTTC. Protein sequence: CASSQEWDRKETQYF.

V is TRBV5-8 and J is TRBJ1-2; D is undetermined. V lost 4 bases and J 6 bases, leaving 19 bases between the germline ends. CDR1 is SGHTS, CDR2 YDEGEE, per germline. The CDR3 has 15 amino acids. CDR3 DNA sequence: TGTGCCAGCAGCGCGACGGGGTATGTGAGCGATGGCTACACCTTC. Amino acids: CASSATGYVSDGYTF.

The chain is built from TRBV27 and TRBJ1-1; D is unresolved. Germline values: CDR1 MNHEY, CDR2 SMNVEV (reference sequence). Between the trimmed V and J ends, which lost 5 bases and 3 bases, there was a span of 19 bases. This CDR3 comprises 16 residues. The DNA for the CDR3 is TGTGCCAGCAGTCTGGAGGGATTATGGAAGCACACTGAAGCTTTCTTT. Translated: CASSLEGLWKHTEAFF.

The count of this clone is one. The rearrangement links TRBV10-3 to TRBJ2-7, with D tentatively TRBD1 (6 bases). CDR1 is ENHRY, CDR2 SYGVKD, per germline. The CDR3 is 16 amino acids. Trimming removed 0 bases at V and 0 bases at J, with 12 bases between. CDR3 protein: CAISESGDILSYEQYF. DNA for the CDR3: TGTGCCATCAGTGAGTCGGGGGACATTCTCTCCTACGAGCAGTACTTC.

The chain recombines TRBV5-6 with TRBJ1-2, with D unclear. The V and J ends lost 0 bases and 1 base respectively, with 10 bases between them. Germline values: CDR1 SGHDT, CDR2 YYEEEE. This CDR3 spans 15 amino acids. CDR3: CASSLGSIVNYGYTF. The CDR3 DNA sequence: TGTGCCAGCAGCTTGGGCAGTATTGTTAACTATGGCTACACCTTC. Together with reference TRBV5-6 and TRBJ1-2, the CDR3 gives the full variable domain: DAGVTQSPTHLIKTRGQQVTLRCSPKSGHDTVSWYQQALGQGPQFIFQYYEEEERQRGNFPDRFSGHQFPNYSSELNVNALLLGDSALYLCASSLGSIVNYGYTFGSGTRLTVV.

The CDR3 nucleotides read TGTGCCTGGGGCGACAGGGGGCGAGATACGCAGTATTTT. Amino acid sequence: CAWGDRGRDTQYF. This rearrangement joins TRBV30 to TRBJ2-3; TRBD1 agrees at 10 bases. The V and J ends lost 5 bases and 5 bases, in that order; junction bases with no gene match: 4. Germline lookup yields CDR1 GTSNPN and CDR2 SVGIG (reference sequence). The CDR3 spans 13 residues.

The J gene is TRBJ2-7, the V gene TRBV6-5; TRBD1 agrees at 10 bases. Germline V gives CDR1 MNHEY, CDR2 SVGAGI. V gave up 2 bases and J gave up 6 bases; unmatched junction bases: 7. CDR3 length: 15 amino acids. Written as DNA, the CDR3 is TGTGCCAGCAGTTACCTAATCGGACAGGGGGTCGAGCAGTACTTC. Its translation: CASSYLIGQGVEQYF.